Below are 17 T cell receptor beta chains sequenced from a single sample in a study of T cell responses to AZD1222 COVID-19 vaccine. Clones were read by immunoSEQ multiplex PCR, and TCRdb kept only the in-frame ones, dropping some. The data hold about 190,000 clones, with over 80% observed a single time. This specimen consisted of peripheral blood, obtained on day 0 of MenACWY control vaccination. Receptor source: an adult in good health.

The chain carries TRBV7-9 and TRBJ2-7; TRBD2 matches 9 bases. Germline V gene sequence: CDR1 SEHNR, CDR2 FQNEAQ (reference sequence). CDR3 length: 14 residues. The junction had 3 bases not matched to a gene; V was cut back by 4 bases and J by 2 bases. This CDR3 is CASSSSGKPYEQYF. The CDR3 DNA reads as TGTGCCAGCAGCTCTAGCGGGAAACCCTACGAGCAGTACTTC.

The V call is TRBV4-1, the J call TRBJ2-6; D might be TRBD2 (6 bases). Trimming stripped 0 bases from V and 2 bases from J, with 11 bases between. Germline lookup yields CDR1 MGHRA and CDR2 YSYEKL. This CDR3 region has 17 residues. The CDR3 bases are TGCGCCAGCAGCCAAGAACTAGCAAGTACTGGGGCCAACGTCCTGACTTTC. Amino acids: CASSQELASTGANVLTF.

This clone came up a few times. The rearrangement joins TRBV7-9 to TRBJ2-5; D perhaps matches TRBD1 (6 bases). V lost 6 bases and J 5 bases, leaving 16 bases between the germline ends. In germline, CDR1 is SEHNR, CDR2 FQNEAQ (reference sequence). This CDR3 is 14 amino acids long. The DNA for the CDR3 is TGTGCCAGCAGGGATACAGGGTCGAGGGAGACCCAGTACTTC. Its protein product is CASRDTGSRETQYF. The variable domain in full, with the rest retrieved from reference TRBV7-9 and TRBJ2-5, is DTGVSQNPRHKITKRGQNVTFRCDPISEHNRLYWYRQTLGQGPEFLTYFQNEAQLEKSRLLSDRFSAERPKGSFSTLEIQRTEQGDSAMYLCASRDTGSRETQYFGPGTRLLVL.

This sequence joins TRBV30 and TRBJ2-7, with D tentatively TRBD1 (5 bases). CDR3 length: 14 residues. CDR1 and CDR2 from the germline V gene are GTSNPN and SVGIG (reference sequence). Trimming left V 1 base short and J 2 bases short, with 12 bases between. This CDR3 is CAWSAGPLAYEQYF. The CDR3 nucleotides read TGTGCCTGGAGTGCAGGGCCTCTCGCCTACGAGCAGTACTTC.

The rearrangement uses TRBV11-2 and TRBJ2-7; D is unclear. Germline V gives CDR1 SGHAT, CDR2 FQNNGV. Trimming left V 1 base short and J 2 bases short, with 12 bases between. This CDR3 has 15 residues. The CDR3 DNA reads as TGTGCCAGCAGCTTAGTGGTTAGTCGGACCTACGAGCAGTACTTC. Translation: CASSLVVSRTYEQYF.

V gene TRBV7-2 combines with J gene TRBJ2-1; D gene uncertain. The ends were cut back, 4 bases at V and 7 bases at J, with 8 bases in the middle. CDR1 SGHTA and CDR2 FQGNSA come from the germline V gene. CDR3 length equals 12 residues. DNA of the CDR3: TGTGCCAGCAGCTGGATTGAAAATGAGCAGTTCTTC. Its translation: CASSWIENEQFF.

This sequence joins TRBV6-6 and TRBJ2-2; no reliable D call. V lost 8 bases, J lost 5 bases, and 12 bases lay in between. CDR1 MNHNY and CDR2 SVGAGI come from the germline V gene (reference sequence). This CDR3 has 13 amino acids. CDR3 sequence reads: CASSDQVTGELFF. CDR3 bases: TGTGCCAGCTCCGATCAGGTTACCGGGGAGCTGTTTTTT.

This chain uses TRBV25-1 with TRBJ1-2; a possible D gene is TRBD1 (6 bases). CDR3 length: 14 residues. The germline gives CDR1 MGHDK, CDR2 SYGVNS. Between the trimmed V and J ends, which lost 1 base and 6 bases, there was a span of 12 bases. The CDR3 DNA reads as TGTGCCAGCAGTGAATTCGGACAGAATGATGGCTACACCTTC. It translates to CASSEFGQNDGYTF.

This clone was seen a single time. J is TRBJ2-2 and V is TRBV27; D is undetermined. The germline CDR1 and CDR2 sequences are MNHEY and SMNVEV (reference sequence). Trimming shortened V by 6 bases and J by 6 bases, and 17 bases separated the two germline ends. CDR3 length: 15 residues. The CDR3 DNA is TGTGCCAGCAGCCCGCCGGGTCCCTCTGCCGGGGAGCTGTTTTTT. The encoded protein is CASSPPGPSAGELFF.

The chain couples TRBV9 to TRBJ2-7, with a weak D call TRBD1 (5 bases). Germline V gene data show CDR1 as SGDLS and CDR2 as YYNGEE. The CDR3 covers 15 residues. The V and J ends lost 4 bases and 0 bases respectively, with 14 bases between them. CDR3 protein: CASSLGPTDSYEQYF. CDR3 in DNA: TGTGCCAGCAGCCTCGGCCCGACAGACTCCTACGAGCAGTACTTC.

V is TRBV12-3 or TRBV12-4 and J is TRBJ2-1; D gene unclear. Trimming took 5 bases from V and 5 from J, leaving 7 bases between them. The CDR3 runs 12 residues. CDR3: CASSHLNNEQFF. For the CDR3, the DNA is TGTGCCAGCAGTCACCTAAACAATGAGCAGTTCTTC.

The genes are TRBV28 and TRBJ2-2; 10 nucleotides match TRBD1. The CDR3 loop spans 16 amino acids. The germline V gene has CDR1 MDHEN and CDR2 SYDVKM. V dropped 6 bases and J dropped 4; count of bases not matched to a gene: 8. CDR3 DNA: TGTGCCAGCAGAAATCCGGGACAGGGGTTCACCGGGGAGCTGTTTTTT. Amino acid sequence: CASRNPGQGFTGELFF.

The CDR3 coding sequence is TGTGCCAGCAGCGTCCGGGACGGCAATATAGACGGCTACACCTTC. As protein: CASSVRDGNIDGYTF. V is TRBV7-9 and J is TRBJ1-2; a possible D gene is TRBD1 (5 bases). This CDR3 contains 15 residues. The V end lost 5 bases, the J end lost 8 bases, and 21 bases lay between the germline ends. CDR1 is SEHNR and CDR2 is FQNEAQ in the germline V gene (reference sequence).

This clone came up once. This sequence joins TRBV19 and TRBJ1-5; 7 bases agree with TRBD1. This CDR3 has 16 amino acids. Germline trimming cut 4 bases from V and 1 base from J; bases unmatched to any gene: 7. Germline V gives CDR1 LNHDA, CDR2 SQIVND (reference sequence). CDR3 bases: TGTGCCAGTAGTAGGGCCAGGGGGATCAGCAATCAGCCCCAGCATTTT. Translated, it gives CASSRARGISNQPQHF.

The chain joins TRBV19 to TRBJ1-1; 12 bases are a match to TRBD1. CDR1 is LNHDA, CDR2 SQIVND, per germline (reference sequence). The V and J ends lost 5 bases and 7 bases, in that order; junction bases with no gene match: 11. This CDR3 spans 16 amino acids. CDR3 bases: TGTGCCAGTAGTCCGTTCTCCGGGACAGGGGGCGGTGAAGCTTTCTTT. Its translation is CASSPFSGTGGGEAFF.

The genes are TRBV5-4 and TRBJ1-2, with 7 bases identical to TRBD1. Germline loops: CDR1 SGHNT, CDR2 YYREEE (reference sequence). V lost 4 bases, J lost 0 bases, and 6 bases stayed unmatched. The CDR3 has 15 amino acids. CDR3 in amino acids: CASSPDRDPNYGYTF. CDR3 coding DNA: TGTGCCAGCAGCCCAGACAGGGACCCTAACTATGGCTACACCTTC.

The chain couples TRBV7-2 to TRBJ2-7; a weak D match, TRBD2 (5 bases). Germline loops: CDR1 SGHTA, CDR2 FQGNSA. The CDR3 sequence is 16 residues long. V was trimmed by 2 bases and J by 7 bases, leaving 21 bases between them. The DNA of the CDR3 is TGTGCCAGCAGCTTAAGGGTGAGCGGAACCAGTTGGGAGCAGTACTTC. Translation: CASSLRVSGTSWEQYF.